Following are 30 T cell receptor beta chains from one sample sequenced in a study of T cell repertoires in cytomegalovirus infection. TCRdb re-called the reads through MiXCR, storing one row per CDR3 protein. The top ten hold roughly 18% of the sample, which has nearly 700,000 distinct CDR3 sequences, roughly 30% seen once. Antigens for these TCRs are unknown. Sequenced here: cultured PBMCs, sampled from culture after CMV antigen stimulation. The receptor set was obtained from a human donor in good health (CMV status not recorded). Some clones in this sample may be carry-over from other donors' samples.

In nucleotides, the CDR3 is TGTGCCAGCAGTTCCCAAAGGCGCAAAGAGACCCAGTACTTC. Protein product: CASSSQRRKETQYF. The chain couples TRBV6-5 to TRBJ2-5; D remains unclear. CDR3 length: 14 amino acids. Germline CDR1 and CDR2: MNHEY and SVGAGI. V was shortened by 4 bases and J by 3 bases, with 12 bases between the two germline ends.

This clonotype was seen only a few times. CDR3 region: CASSSPRGDEQFF. The CDR3 nucleotides read TGTGCCAGCAGTTCCCCCCGGGGGGATGAGCAGTTCTTC. This rearrangement joins TRBV7-2 to TRBJ2-1, with TRBD2 identical over 7 bases. This CDR3 is built from 13 residues. The trim removed 6 bases at V and 8 bases at J, leaving 7 bases unmatched. Per the germline V gene, CDR1 is SGHTA and CDR2 is FQGNSA.

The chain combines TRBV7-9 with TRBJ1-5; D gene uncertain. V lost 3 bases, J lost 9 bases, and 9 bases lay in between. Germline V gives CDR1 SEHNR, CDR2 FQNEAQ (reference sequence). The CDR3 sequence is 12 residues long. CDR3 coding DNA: TGTGCCAGCAGCTTGGGGAACGGGCCCCAGCATTTT. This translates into CASSLGNGPQHF.

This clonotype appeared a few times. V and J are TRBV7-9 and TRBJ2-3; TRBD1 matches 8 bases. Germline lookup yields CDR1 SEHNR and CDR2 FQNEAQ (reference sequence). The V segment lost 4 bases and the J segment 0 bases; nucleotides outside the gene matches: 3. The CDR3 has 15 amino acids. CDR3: CASSWRTGSTDTQYF. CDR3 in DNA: TGTGCCAGCAGCTGGCGGACAGGGAGCACAGATACGCAGTATTTT.

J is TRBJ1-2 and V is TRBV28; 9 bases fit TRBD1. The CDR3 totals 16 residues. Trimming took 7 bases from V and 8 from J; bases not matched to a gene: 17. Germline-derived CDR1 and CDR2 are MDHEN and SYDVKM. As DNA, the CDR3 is TGTGCCAGCATTCCCCGGGGGGGGGACAGGGCTAAGGGCTACACCTTC. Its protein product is CASIPRGGDRAKGYTF.

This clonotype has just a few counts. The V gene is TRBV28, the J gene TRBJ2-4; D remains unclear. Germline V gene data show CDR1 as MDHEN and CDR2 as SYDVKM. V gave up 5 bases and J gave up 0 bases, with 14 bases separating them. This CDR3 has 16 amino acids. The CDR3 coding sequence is TGTGCCAGCAGTCGACGACAATTTATAGCCAAAAACATTCAGTACTTC. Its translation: CASSRRQFIAKNIQYF.

The CDR3 bases are TGTGCCAGCAGCGAGGGGCAGGGGGCTATCAACGAGCAGTACTTC. It yields the protein CASSEGQGAINEQYF. The V and J genes are TRBV7-9 and TRBJ2-7; 8 nucleotides line up with TRBD1. Trimming took 5 bases from V and 5 from J; bases not matched to a gene: 11. The CDR3 length is 15 residues. Looked up from germline, CDR1 is SEHNR and CDR2 is FQNEAQ (reference sequence).

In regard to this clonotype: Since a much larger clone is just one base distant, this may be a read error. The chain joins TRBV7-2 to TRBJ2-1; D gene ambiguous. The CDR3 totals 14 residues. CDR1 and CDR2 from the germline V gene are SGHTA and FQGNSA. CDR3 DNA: TGTGCCAACAGCCCAACTCTGTCGTTGAATGAGCAGTTCTTC. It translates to CANSPTLSLNEQFF. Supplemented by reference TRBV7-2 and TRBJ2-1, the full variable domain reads GAGVSQSPSNKVTEKGKDVELRCDPISGHTALYWYRQSLGQGLEFLIYFQGNSAPDKSGLPSDRFSAERTGGSVSTLTIQRTQQEDSAVYLCANSPTLSLNEQFFGPGTRLTVL.

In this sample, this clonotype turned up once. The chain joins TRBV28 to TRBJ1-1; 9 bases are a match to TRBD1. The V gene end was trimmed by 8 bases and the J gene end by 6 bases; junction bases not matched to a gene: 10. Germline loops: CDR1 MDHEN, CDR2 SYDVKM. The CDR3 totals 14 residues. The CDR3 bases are TGTGCCAGCTTTGGGACAGGGTCCGTCCCTGAAGCTTTCTTT. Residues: CASFGTGSVPEAFF.

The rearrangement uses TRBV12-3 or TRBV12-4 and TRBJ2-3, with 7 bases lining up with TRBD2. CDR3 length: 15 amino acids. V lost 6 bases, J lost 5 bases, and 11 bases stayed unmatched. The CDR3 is CASRKGRVGKDTQYF. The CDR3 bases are TGTGCCAGCAGGAAAGGGAGGGTCGGGAAAGATACGCAGTATTTT.

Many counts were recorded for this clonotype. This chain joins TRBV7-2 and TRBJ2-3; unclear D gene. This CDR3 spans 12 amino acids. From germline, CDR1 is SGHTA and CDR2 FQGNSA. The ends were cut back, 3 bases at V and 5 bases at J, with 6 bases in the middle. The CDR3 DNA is TGTGCCAGCAGCTTCGGAGTAGATACGCAGTATTTT. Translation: CASSFGVDTQYF.

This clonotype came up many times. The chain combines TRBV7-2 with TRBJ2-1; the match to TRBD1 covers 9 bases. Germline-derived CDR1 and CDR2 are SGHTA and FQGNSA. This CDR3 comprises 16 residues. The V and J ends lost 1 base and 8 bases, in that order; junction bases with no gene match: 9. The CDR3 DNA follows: TGTGCCAGCAGCTTAGGGACAGGGGAACCCGGGGATGAGCAGTTCTTC. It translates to CASSLGTGEPGDEQFF.

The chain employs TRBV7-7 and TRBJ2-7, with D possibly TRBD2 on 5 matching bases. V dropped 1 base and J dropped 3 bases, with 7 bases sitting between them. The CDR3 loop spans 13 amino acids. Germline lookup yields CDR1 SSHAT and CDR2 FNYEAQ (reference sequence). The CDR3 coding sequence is TGTGCCAGCAGCTTAGGAGCGGACTACGAGCAGTACTTC. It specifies CASSLGADYEQYF.

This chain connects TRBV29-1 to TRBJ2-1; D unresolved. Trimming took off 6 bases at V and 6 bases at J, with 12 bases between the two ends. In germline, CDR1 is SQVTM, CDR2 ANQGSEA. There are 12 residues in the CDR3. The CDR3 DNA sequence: TGCAGCGTCCCGGGTCGACGCAATGAGCAGTTCTTC. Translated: CSVPGRRNEQFF.

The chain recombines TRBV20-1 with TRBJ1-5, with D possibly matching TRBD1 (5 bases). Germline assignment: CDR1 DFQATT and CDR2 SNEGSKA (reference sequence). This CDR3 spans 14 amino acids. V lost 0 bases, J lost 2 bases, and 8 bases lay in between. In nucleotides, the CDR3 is TGCAGTGCTAGAGAAGGGGCAGGCAATCAGCCCCAGCATTTT. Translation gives CSAREGAGNQPQHF.

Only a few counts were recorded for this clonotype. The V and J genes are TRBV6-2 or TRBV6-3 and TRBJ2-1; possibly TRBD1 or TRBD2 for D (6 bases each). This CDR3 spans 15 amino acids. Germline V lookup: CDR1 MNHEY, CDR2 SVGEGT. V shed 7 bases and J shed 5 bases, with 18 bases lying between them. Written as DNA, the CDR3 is TGTGCCAGCAACCCAATGGGGGGCAGACACAATGAGCAGTTCTTC. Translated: CASNPMGGRHNEQFF.

CDR3 sequence reads: CASSLTGYTEAFF. In nucleotides, the CDR3 is TGTGCCAGCAGTTTAACGGGGTACACTGAAGCTTTCTTT. The chain is built from TRBV12-3 or TRBV12-4 and TRBJ1-1; no firm D call. Trimming left V 2 bases short and J 3 bases short, with 7 bases between. The CDR3 length is 13 residues.

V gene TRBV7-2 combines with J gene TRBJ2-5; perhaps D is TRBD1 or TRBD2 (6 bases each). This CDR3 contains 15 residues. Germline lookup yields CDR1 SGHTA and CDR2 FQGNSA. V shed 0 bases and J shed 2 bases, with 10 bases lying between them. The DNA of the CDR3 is TGTGCCAGCAGCTTAGCTACAGGGAGGCAAGAGACCCAGTACTTC. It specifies CASSLATGRQETQYF.

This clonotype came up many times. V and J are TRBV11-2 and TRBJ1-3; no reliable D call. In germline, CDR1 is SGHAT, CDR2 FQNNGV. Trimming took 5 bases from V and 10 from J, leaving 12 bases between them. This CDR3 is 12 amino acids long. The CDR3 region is CASSREVRTIYF. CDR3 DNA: TGTGCCAGCAGCCGCGAGGTTCGGACCATATATTTT.

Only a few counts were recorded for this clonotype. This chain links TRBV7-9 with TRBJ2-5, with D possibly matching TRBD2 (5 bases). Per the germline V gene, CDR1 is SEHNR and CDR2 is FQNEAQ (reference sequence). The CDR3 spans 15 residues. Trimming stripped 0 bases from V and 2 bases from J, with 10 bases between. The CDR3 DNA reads TGTGCCAGCAGCTTAGCGTTCCAGCGGCAAGAGACCCAGTACTTC. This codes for CASSLAFQRQETQYF.

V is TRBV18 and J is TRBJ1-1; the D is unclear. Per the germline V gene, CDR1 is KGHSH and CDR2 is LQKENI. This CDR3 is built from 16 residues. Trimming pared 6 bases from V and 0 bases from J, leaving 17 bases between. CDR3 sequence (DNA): TGTGCCAGCTCGGTGGTACAACTTAGATTGAACACTGAAGCTTTCTTT. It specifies CASSVVQLRLNTEAFF.

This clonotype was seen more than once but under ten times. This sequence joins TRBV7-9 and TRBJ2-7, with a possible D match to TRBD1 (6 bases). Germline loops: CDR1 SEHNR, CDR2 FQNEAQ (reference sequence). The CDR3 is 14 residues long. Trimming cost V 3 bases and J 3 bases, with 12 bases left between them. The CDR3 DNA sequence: TGTGCCAGCAGCTTTTGGGAACAGGGCTACGAGCAGTACTTC. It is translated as CASSFWEQGYEQYF.

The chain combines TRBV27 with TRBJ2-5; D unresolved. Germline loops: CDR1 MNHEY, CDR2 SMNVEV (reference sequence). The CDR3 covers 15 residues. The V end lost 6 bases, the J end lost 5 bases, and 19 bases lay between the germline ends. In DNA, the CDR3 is TGTGCCAGCAGGAGGATCCGGGCCCGTGGGGAGACCCAGTACTTC. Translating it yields CASRRIRARGETQYF.

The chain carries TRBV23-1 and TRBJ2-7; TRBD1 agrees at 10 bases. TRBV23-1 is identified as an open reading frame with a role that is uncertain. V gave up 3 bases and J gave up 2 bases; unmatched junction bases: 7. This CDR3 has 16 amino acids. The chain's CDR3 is CASSHGGTGVTYEQYF. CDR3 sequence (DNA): TGCGCCAGCAGTCACGGTGGGACAGGGGTAACCTACGAGCAGTACTTC.

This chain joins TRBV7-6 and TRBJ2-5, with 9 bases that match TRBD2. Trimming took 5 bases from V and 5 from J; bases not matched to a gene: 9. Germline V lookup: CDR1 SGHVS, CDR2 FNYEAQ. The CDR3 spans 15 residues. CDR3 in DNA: TGTGCCAGCAGCGGGATGCGGGAGGGCGGTGAGACCCAGTACTTC. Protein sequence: CASSGMREGGETQYF.

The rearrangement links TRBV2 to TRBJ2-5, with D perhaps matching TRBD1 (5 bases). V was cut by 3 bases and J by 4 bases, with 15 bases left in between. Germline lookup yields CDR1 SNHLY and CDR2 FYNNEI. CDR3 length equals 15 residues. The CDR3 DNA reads TGTGCCAGCAGTGAGACAGTGAACCCCCGAGAGACCCAGTACTTC. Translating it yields CASSETVNPRETQYF.

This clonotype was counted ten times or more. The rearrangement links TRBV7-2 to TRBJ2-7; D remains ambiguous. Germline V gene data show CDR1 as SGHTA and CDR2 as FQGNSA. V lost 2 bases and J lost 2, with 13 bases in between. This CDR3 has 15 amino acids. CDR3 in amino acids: CASSLNPSAAYEQYF. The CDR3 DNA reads TGTGCCAGCAGCTTAAACCCCTCGGCCGCCTACGAGCAGTACTTC. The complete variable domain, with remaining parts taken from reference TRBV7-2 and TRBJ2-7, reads GAGVSQSPSNKVTEKGKDVELRCDPISGHTALYWYRQSLGQGLEFLIYFQGNSAPDKSGLPSDRFSAERTGGSVSTLTIQRTQQEDSAVYLCASSLNPSAAYEQYFGPGTRLTVT.

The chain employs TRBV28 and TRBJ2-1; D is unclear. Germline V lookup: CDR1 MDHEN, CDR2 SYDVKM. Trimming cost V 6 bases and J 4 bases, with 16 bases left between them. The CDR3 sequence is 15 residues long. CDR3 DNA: TGTGCCAGCAGCCCGTCCCCCTTTGAATACAATGAGCAGTTCTTC. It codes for CASSPSPFEYNEQFF.

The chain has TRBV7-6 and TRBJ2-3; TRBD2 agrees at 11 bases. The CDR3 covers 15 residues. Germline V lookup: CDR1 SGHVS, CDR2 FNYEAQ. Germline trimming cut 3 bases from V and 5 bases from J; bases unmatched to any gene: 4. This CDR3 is CASSFSGGAEDTQYF. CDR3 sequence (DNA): TGTGCCAGCAGCTTTAGCGGGGGGGCAGAAGATACGCAGTATTTT.

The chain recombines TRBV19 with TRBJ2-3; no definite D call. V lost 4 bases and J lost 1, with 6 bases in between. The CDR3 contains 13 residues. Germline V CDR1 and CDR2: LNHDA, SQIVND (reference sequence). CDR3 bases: TGTGCCAGTAGTACCAAGCGCACAGATACGCAGTATTTT. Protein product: CASSTKRTDTQYF.